This is a list of T cell receptor beta chains from one sample in a study of neoadjuvant anti-PD-1 for oral cavity cancer. TCRdb's table, derived via immunoSEQ multiplex PCR, lists solely in-frame clones and lacks some. The sample has more than 15,000 clones, roughly 78% seen once; the top ten hold approximately 2.6%. The sample consisted of PBMCs, taken before nivolumab (anti-PD-1) treatment. All receptors derive from a person aged 35 to 85 with oral cavity squamous cell carcinoma. The CDR3 runs from the conserved cysteine through the conserved F or W. A D gene is named only where the DNA matches it firmly. For some rows the clone size is stated as once, few or many, or as a class when expanded; others skip it.

size: .
V: TRBV30
J: TRBJ2-3
D: TRBD1
DNA: TGTGCCTGGAGTGTCCCGGACAGGGGGTTTTTAGATACGCAGTATTTT
CDR3: CAWSVPDRGFLDTQYF

size: .
V: TRBV6-1
J: TRBJ1-6
D: .
DNA: TGTGCCAGCCTCAACAGGGAAAATTCACCCCTCCACTTT
CDR3: CASLNRENSPLHF

size: .
V: TRBV6-1
J: TRBJ1-1
D: .
DNA: TGTGCCAGCAAGGGCCAGTTGAACACTGAAGCTTTCTTT
CDR3: CASKGQLNTEAFF

size: .
V: TRBV7-9
J: TRBJ1-1
D: TRBD1
DNA: TGTGCCAGCAGCTTACCGGGACAGGCGAACACTGAAGCTTTCTTT
CDR3: CASSLPGQANTEAFF

size: once
V: TRBV7-9
J: TRBJ2-5
D: .
DNA: TGTGCCAGCAGCTCCGAAGAGACCCAGTACTTC
CDR3: CASSSEETQYF

size: .
V: TRBV9
J: TRBJ2-2
D: .
DNA: TGTGCCAGCAGCTCAGAAAACACCGGGGAGCTGTTTTTT
CDR3: CASSSENTGELFF

size: medium-sized
V: TRBV30
J: TRBJ1-6
D: .
DNA: TGTGCCTGGATCGCACAGGGATATCGTTGTTCACCCCTCCACTTT
CDR3: CAWIAQGYRCSPLHF

size: .
V: TRBV28
J: TRBJ1-5
D: .
DNA: TGTGCCAGCAGTTTAGTCCTAGGGCAGATTGAGAGCAATCAGCCCCAGCATTTT
CDR3: CASSLVLGQIESNQPQHF

size: .
V: TRBV4-1
J: TRBJ1-4
D: TRBD1
DNA: TGCGCCAGCAGCCTTACCGGGACAGGGAGGGAAAAACTGTTTTTT
CDR3: CASSLTGTGREKLFF

size: .
V: TRBV11-2
J: TRBJ2-5
D: TRBD1
DNA: TGTGCCAGCAGCATACAGGGGATGCAAGAGACCCAGTACTTC
CDR3: CASSIQGMQETQYF

size: .
V: TRBV27
J: TRBJ1-5
D: TRBD1
DNA: TGTGCCAGCAGTTTGCAGGGGGTGCCAGTTCAGCCCCAGCATTTT
CDR3: CASSLQGVPVQPQHF

size: .
V: TRBV5-5
J: TRBJ2-7
D: .
DNA: TGTGCCAGCAGCTTGGGTCCCGGGGATCAGTACGAGCAGTACTTC
CDR3: CASSLGPGDQYEQYF

size: once
V: TRBV2
J: TRBJ2-3
D: TRBD2
DNA: TGTGCCAGCAGTGAAGCAAGTCCTAGCGGGGTCCTTCCTTCCACAGATACGCAGTATTTT
CDR3: CASSEASPSGVLPSTDTQYF

size: .
V: TRBV9
J: TRBJ1-4
D: .
DNA: TGTGCCAGCAGCGCTCACTCCGGGACGGGTAATGAAAAACTGTTTTTT
CDR3: CASSAHSGTGNEKLFF

size: .
V: TRBV29-1
J: TRBJ1-1
D: .
DNA: TGCAGCGTTGAAGTAGATGGTGGAGGCACTGAAGCTTTCTTT
CDR3: CSVEVDGGGTEAFF

size: .
V: TRBV16
J: TRBJ2-7
D: .
DNA: TGTGCCAGCAGCGGGACGGGGATGAGCTCCTACGAGCAGTACTTC
CDR3: CASSGTGMSSYEQYF

size: few
V: TRBV7-2
J: TRBJ1-1
D: .
DNA: TGTGCCAGCAGCTTATCACCATCAGGGACTGAAGCTTTCTTT
CDR3: CASSLSPSGTEAFF

size: few
V: TRBV5-1
J: TRBJ1-5
D: .
DNA: TGCGCCAACCCAGGAACGTATAGCAATCAGCCCCAGCATTTT
CDR3: CANPGTYSNQPQHF

size: .
V: TRBV30
J: TRBJ1-5
D: .
DNA: TGTGCCTGGAGTGCCCTTACAGGGATCGGCAATCAGCCCCAGCATTTT
CDR3: CAWSALTGIGNQPQHF

size: .
V: TRBV7-3
J: TRBJ2-1
D: TRBD2
DNA: TGTGCCAGCAGCTCCGGGACTAGCTACAATGAGCAGTTCTTC
CDR3: CASSSGTSYNEQFF

size: few
V: TRBV7-9
J: TRBJ1-6
D: .
DNA: TGTGCCAGCAGCTTAGTGGGAGAACCCCTCCACTTT
CDR3: CASSLVGEPLHF

size: .
V: TRBV25-1
J: TRBJ2-2
D: .
DNA: TGTGCCAGCAGTGAAGTCGGGGGTGCTACCGGGGAGCTGTTTTTT
CDR3: CASSEVGGATGELFF

size: .
V: TRBV27
J: TRBJ2-1
D: .
DNA: TGTGCCAGCAGTTTTTTGGGGAAAAGCTCCTACAATGAGCAGTTCTTC
CDR3: CASSFLGKSSYNEQFF

size: .
V: TRBV2
J: TRBJ2-3
D: .
DNA: TGTGCCAGCAGTAGGCGGAGTTCGGGCACAGATACGCAGTATTTT
CDR3: CASSRRSSGTDTQYF

size: few
V: TRBV21-1
J: TRBJ1-2
D: .
DNA: TGTGCCAGCAGCATCCCGCGGACAGGGAGTAATGGCTACACCTTC
CDR3: CASSIPRTGSNGYTF

size: .
V: TRBV6-5
J: TRBJ2-3
D: TRBD1
DNA: TGTGCCAGCAGTTACTCTGGACAGGGTGACGATACGCAGTATTTT
CDR3: CASSYSGQGDDTQYF

size: .
V: TRBV11-3
J: TRBJ2-1
D: TRBD2
DNA: TGTGCCAGCAGCTTAACTAGCGGGAAGTACAATGAGCAGTTCTTC
CDR3: CASSLTSGKYNEQFF

size: .
V: TRBV19
J: TRBJ1-3
D: .
DNA: TGTGCCAGTAGTCCTCTTCGGGACTCTGGAAACACCATATATTTT
CDR3: CASSPLRDSGNTIYF

size: .
V: TRBV4-1
J: TRBJ2-1
D: .
DNA: TGCGCCAGCAGCCAAGAGGGGGGCGGAATTGCCTACAATGAGCAGTTCTTC
CDR3: CASSQEGGGIAYNEQFF

size: once
V: TRBV11-2
J: TRBJ2-3
D: .
DNA: TGTGCCAGCAGACGTACCTCGGGAGAGCTTACGCAGTATTTT
CDR3: CASRRTSGELTQYF

size: .
V: TRBV6-1
J: TRBJ2-7
D: .
DNA: TGTGCCAGCAGTCCCCCAGGAGGGATGGGATACGAGCAGTACTTC
CDR3: CASSPPGGMGYEQYF

size: .
V: TRBV6-6
J: TRBJ1-2
D: .
DNA: TGTGCCAGCAGGCCGGAGATGAACTATGGCTACACCTTC
CDR3: CASRPEMNYGYTF

size: once
V: TRBV27
J: TRBJ1-4
D: TRBD1
DNA: TGTGCCAGCAGTTTGGTACAGGGGTCGAATGAAAAACTGTTTTTT
CDR3: CASSLVQGSNEKLFF

size: .
V: TRBV19
J: TRBJ2-6
D: TRBD1
DNA: TGTGCCAGTACCTCAATCGGGACAGCGAGCTCTGGGGCCAACGTCCTGACTTTC
CDR3: CASTSIGTASSGANVLTF

size: .
V: TRBV10-1
J: TRBJ2-3
D: .
DNA: TGCGCCAGCAGTGAGTCGGGAGTTTTAGCAGATACGCAGTATTTT
CDR3: CASSESGVLADTQYF

size: .
V: TRBV6-1
J: TRBJ1-2
D: .
DNA: TGTGCCAGCGGGGGGTACTATGGCTACACCTTC
CDR3: CASGGYYGYTF

size: few
V: TRBV4-2
J: TRBJ1-2
D: TRBD1
DNA: TGTGCCAGCAGCCCCCGGGACAGGGGAGACTATGGCTACACCTTC
CDR3: CASSPRDRGDYGYTF

size: .
V: TRBV12-5
J: TRBJ2-3
D: TRBD1
DNA: TGTGCTAGTGGTTGGGGACAGGTACAACAAAATACGCAGTATTTT
CDR3: CASGWGQVQQNTQYF

size: .
V: TRBV4-1
J: TRBJ2-3
D: .
DNA: TGCGCCAGCAGCCAAGATGAAGGGGTACCCACAGATACGCAGTATTTT
CDR3: CASSQDEGVPTDTQYF

size: .
V: TRBV30
J: TRBJ1-1
D: TRBD1
DNA: TGTGCCTGTTCCGCGGGACAGTCGAACACTGAAGCTTTCTTT
CDR3: CACSAGQSNTEAFF

size: .
V: TRBV6-1
J: TRBJ1-1
D: .
DNA: TGTGCCAGCACCGCGCCCGGGGGTTGGACTGAAGCTTTCTTT
CDR3: CASTAPGGWTEAFF

size: .
V: TRBV5-4
J: TRBJ1-2
D: TRBD1
DNA: TGTGCCAGCAGCAGGGGACAGGGAGAGGTCTATGGCTACACCTTC
CDR3: CASSRGQGEVYGYTF

size: .
V: TRBV4-1
J: TRBJ1-1
D: .
DNA: TGCGCCAGCAGCCTCGAGCGAACGGATGAAGCTTTCTTT
CDR3: CASSLERTDEAFF

size: few
V: TRBV9
J: TRBJ1-5
D: .
DNA: TGTGCCAGCAGCGTAGATTGGAGCAATCAGCCCCAGCATTTT
CDR3: CASSVDWSNQPQHF

size: few
V: TRBV11-2
J: TRBJ2-3
D: TRBD2
DNA: TGTGCCAGCAGCTTAGGCGGGACTAGCGTGACGAGCACAGATACGCAGTATTTT
CDR3: CASSLGGTSVTSTDTQYF

size: once
V: TRBV5-5
J: TRBJ2-6
D: .
DNA: TGTGCCAGCAGCTTGGGAAGCAGTCCTGGGGCCAACGTCCTGACTTTC
CDR3: CASSLGSSPGANVLTF

size: .
V: TRBV12-5
J: TRBJ1-1
D: .
DNA: TGTGCTAGTGGTTTAGACGGCCTGGGAGCTTTCTTT
CDR3: CASGLDGLGAFF

size: .
V: TRBV27
J: TRBJ2-6
D: .
DNA: TGTGCCAGCGGGAACCGAAGACAGTCTGGGGCCAACGTCCTGACTTTC
CDR3: CASGNRRQSGANVLTF